The following is a T cell receptor (beta chain) sequence with its context. Generated by immunoSEQ multiplex PCR, the TCRdb table keeps only in-frame clones and is missing some. The sample carries approximately 310,000 clones, roughly 85% recorded once. Looked up from germline, CDR1 is SNHLY and CDR2 is FYNNEI. The CDR3 contains 15 residues. The trim removed 5 bases at V and 0 bases at J, leaving 4 bases unmatched. The sample is drawn from a study of blood T cell repertoires in COVID-19. The genes are TRBV2 and TRBJ1-3, with TRBD1 matching over 7 bases. This sequence was found in a woman aged 30 to 39 who had been exposed to COVID-19. Sequencing used PBMCs or T cells enriched from blood (not recorded which). In DNA form, the CDR3 reads TGTGCCAGCAGTCCGACAGGGATCTCTGGAAACACCATATATTTT. It codes for CASSPTGISGNTIYF.